This paragraph covers one T cell receptor (beta chain) sequence. The data stem from a study of blood T cell repertoires in COVID-19. Study background: Samples came from the United States, Italy and Spain, spanning acute and convalescent COVID-19. Sources were T cells, B-cell-depleted T cells, or PBMCs; the material itself was cDNA or gDNA.

In the study's own analysis: For nucleated cells, counts were estimated from reference gene primer amplification. TCRdb's table, derived via immunoSEQ multiplex PCR, lists solely in-frame clones and lacks some. V and J calls and clone size are as listed in that table; D and trimming were resolved from the DNA. The sample lists 200,000 to 300,000 clones; roughly 84% were seen once. This CDR3 is built from 16 residues. V lost 4 bases, J lost 1 base, and 4 bases stayed unmatched. The germline gives CDR1 MRHNA, CDR2 SNTAGT. The sample comprised peripheral blood. The source of this sequence is a human donor in a cohort sampled during active COVID-19. V gene TRBV6-4 combines with J gene TRBJ2-5; 12 bases are a match to TRBD2. CDR3 amino acids: CASSVTSGGPQETQYF. CDR3 sequence (DNA): TGTGCCAGCAGTGTGACTAGCGGGGGCCCCCAAGAGACCCAGTACTTC.